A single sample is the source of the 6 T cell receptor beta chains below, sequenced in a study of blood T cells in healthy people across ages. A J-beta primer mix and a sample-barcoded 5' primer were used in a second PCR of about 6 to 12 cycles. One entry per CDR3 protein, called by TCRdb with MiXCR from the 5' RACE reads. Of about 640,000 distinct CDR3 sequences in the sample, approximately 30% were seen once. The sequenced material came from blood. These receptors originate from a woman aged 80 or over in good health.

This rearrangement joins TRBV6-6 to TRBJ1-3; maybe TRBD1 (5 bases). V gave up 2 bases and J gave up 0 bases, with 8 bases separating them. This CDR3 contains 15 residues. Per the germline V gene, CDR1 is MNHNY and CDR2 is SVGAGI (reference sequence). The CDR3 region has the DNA TGTGCCAGCAGTTACCCGACAGACTCTGGAAACACCATATATTTT. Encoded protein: CASSYPTDSGNTIYF.

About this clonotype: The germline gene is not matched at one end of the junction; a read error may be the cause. Here the CDR3 reads CASSRTSGHSYNEQFF. The CDR3 DNA reads TGTGCCAGCAGCCGAACTAGCGGCCACTCCTACAATGAGCAGTTCTTC. The chain links TRBV5-1 to TRBJ2-1; 8 bases agree with TRBD2. The CDR3 extends over 16 amino acids. Germline V gives CDR1 SGHRS, CDR2 YFSETQ.

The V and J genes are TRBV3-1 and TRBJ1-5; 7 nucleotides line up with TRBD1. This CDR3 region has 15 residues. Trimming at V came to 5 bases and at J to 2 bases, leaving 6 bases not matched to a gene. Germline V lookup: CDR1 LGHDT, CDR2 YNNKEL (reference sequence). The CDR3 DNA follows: TGTGCCAGCAGCGGAACAGGGGTGGGCAATCAGCCCCAGCATTTT. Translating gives CASSGTGVGNQPQHF.

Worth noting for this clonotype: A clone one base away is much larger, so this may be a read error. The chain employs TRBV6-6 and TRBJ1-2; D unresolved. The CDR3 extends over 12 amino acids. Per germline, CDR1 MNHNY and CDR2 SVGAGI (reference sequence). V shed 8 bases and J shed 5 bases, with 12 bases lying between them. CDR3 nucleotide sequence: TGTGCCAGCCCCCCAGATCGTTATGGCTACACCTTC. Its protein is CASPPDRYGYTF.

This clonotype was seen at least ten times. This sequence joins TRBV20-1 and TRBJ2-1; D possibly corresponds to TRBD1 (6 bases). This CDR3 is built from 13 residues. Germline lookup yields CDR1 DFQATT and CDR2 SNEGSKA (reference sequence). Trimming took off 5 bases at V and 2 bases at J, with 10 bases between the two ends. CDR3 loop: CSASGDPYNEQFF. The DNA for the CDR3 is TGCAGTGCTTCAGGGGACCCCTACAATGAGCAGTTCTTC.

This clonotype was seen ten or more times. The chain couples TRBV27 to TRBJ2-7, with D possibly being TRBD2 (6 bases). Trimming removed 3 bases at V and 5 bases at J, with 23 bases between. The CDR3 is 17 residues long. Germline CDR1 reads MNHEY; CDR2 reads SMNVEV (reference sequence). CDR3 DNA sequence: TGTGCCAGCAGTTTTCTCAACTGGGGAGGCAGGGATAACGAGCAGTACTTC. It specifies CASSFLNWGGRDNEQYF.